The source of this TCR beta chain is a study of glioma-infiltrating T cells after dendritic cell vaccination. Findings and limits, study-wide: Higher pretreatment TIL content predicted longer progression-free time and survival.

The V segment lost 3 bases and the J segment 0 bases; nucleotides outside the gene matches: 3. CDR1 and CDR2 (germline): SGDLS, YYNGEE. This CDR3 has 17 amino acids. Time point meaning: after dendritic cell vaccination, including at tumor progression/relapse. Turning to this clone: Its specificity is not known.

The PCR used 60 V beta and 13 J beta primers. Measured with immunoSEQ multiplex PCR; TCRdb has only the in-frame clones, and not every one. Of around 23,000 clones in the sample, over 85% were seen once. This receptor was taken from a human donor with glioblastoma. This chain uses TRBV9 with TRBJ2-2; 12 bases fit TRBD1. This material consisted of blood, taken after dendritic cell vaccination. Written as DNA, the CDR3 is TGTGCCAGCAGCGCCGGGACAGGGGGCGCGAACACCGGGGAGCTGTTTTTT. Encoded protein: CASSAGTGGANTGELFF.